What follows are 29 T cell receptor beta chains derived from one specimen sequenced in a study of a mutant IDH1 vaccine in newly diagnosed glioma (dated by TCRdb to the early 2020s). These receptors are not linked to any known antigen. The time point label on this specimen signifies: week 5, during vaccination. A 20-mer mutant IDH1 peptide at 300 micrograms in Montanide made up each vaccine dose, which was injected subcutaneously together with topical imiquimod. Libraries were built with the immunoSEQ multiplex PCR assay. In TCRdb, the immuneACCESS table is reduced to in-frame sequences with V and J assigned. These tables do not hold every clone; where another copy was compared, an unresolved V gene accounts for under half, and the others remain unexplained. The sample table contains 40,000 to 60,000 clones; only one count was recorded for approximately 78% of them. About 1.8% of the sample lies in the top ten.

Here the sequenced sample was PBMCs, taken from a glioma patient whose treatment included an IDH1 peptide vaccine. All receptors come from a woman in her 40s with glioma.

This clone was seen a single time. The chain's CDR3 is CASNQAGGVSDTQYF. In nucleotides, the CDR3 is TGCGCCAGCAATCAGGCAGGGGGCGTTTCAGATACGCAGTATTTT. The V and J genes are TRBV5-1 and TRBJ2-3; 8 nucleotides match TRBD1. CDR1 and CDR2 (germline): SGHRS, YFSETQ. This CDR3 contains 15 residues. J gave up 4 bases and V 6 bases, and 10 bases lay outside the gene matches.

The genes are TRBV14 and TRBJ2-7; D gene ambiguous. Trimming stripped 1 base from V and 0 bases from J, with 13 bases between. The CDR3 extends over 16 amino acids. From germline, CDR1 is SGHDN and CDR2 FVKESK. The CDR3 DNA reads as TGTGCCAGCAGCCAAGGGGATGGAAGACTCTCCTACGAGCAGTACTTC. Translated: CASSQGDGRLSYEQYF.

CDR3 sequence (DNA): TGTGCCACCAGCAGAGATCCAACTAGTTGGTACAATGAGCAGTTCTTC. Its protein is CATSRDPTSWYNEQFF. V and J are TRBV15 and TRBJ2-1; D may be TRBD2 (5 bases). The CDR3 extends over 16 amino acids. V lost 0 bases and J 4 bases, leaving 13 bases between the germline ends. Germline V gene data show CDR1 as LNHNV and CDR2 as YYDKDF (reference sequence).

The chain employs TRBV6-5 and TRBJ2-1, with D possibly being TRBD2 (6 bases). CDR3 length: 16 amino acids. V lost 0 bases and J lost 3, with 12 bases in between. Germline CDR1 and CDR2: MNHEY and SVGAGI. The CDR3 DNA reads TGTGCCAGCAGTTACTCGACGGGGGAACGCTACAATGAGCAGTTCTTC. Translation gives CASSYSTGERYNEQFF.

CDR3 DNA: TGCGCCAGCAGCGAAGTCCCGGGACAGAGAACCCAGTACTTC. Encoded protein: CASSEVPGQRTQYF. This rearrangement joins TRBV5-1 to TRBJ2-5; 7 positions match TRBD1. Germline trimming cut 4 bases from V and 8 bases from J; bases unmatched to any gene: 11. The CDR3 runs to 14 residues. Germline V CDR1 and CDR2: SGHRS, YFSETQ.

This clone was recorded only once. The rearrangement links TRBV5-1 to TRBJ2-5; 7 bases are shared with TRBD1. Germline V gives CDR1 SGHRS, CDR2 YFSETQ. Unmatched junction bases numbered 5, after V lost 4 bases and J lost 5 bases. CDR3 length: 13 residues. This CDR3 reads CASSGDSRETQYF. CDR3 in DNA: TGCGCCAGCAGCGGGGACAGCCGGGAGACCCAGTACTTC.

The chain's CDR3 is CAWSVNQNTEAFF. The CDR3 nucleotides read TGTGCCTGGAGTGTAAATCAGAACACTGAAGCTTTCTTT. The rearrangement links TRBV30 to TRBJ1-1; D is undetermined. Germline loops: CDR1 GTSNPN, CDR2 SVGIG (reference sequence). CDR3 length equals 13 residues. V lost 0 bases and J lost 1, with 6 bases in between. The whole variable domain, filled in from reference TRBV30 and TRBJ1-1, reads SQTIHQWPATLVQPVGSPLSLECTVEGTSNPNLYWYRQAAGRGLQLLFYSVGIGQISSEVPQNLSASRPQDRQFILSSKKLLLSDSGFYLCAWSVNQNTEAFFGQGTRLTVV.

This chain uses TRBV11-2 with TRBJ1-2, with D perhaps TRBD1 (6 bases). CDR3 length equals 13 residues. V was cut by 5 bases and J by 2 bases, with 9 bases left in between. CDR1 is SGHAT and CDR2 is FQNNGV in the germline V gene. CDR3 residues: CASSRTVNYGYTF. Written as DNA, the CDR3 is TGTGCCAGCAGCCGGACAGTAAACTATGGCTACACCTTC.

This clone was found once. The chain has TRBV5-1 and TRBJ2-5, with D uncertain. Trimming cost V 0 bases and J 4 bases, with 13 bases left between them. The CDR3 is made up of 15 amino acids. Germline CDR1 SGHRS, CDR2 YFSETQ. In nucleotides, the CDR3 is TGCGCCAGCAGCTTGGTCTTAGCAAAAGGAGAGACCCAGTACTTC. Its protein is CASSLVLAKGETQYF.

J is TRBJ2-1 and V is TRBV27, with 8 bases fitting TRBD2. The germline V gene encodes CDR1 MNHEY and CDR2 SMNVEV (reference sequence). There are 15 residues in the CDR3. V was clipped by 5 bases and J by 9 bases; unmatched bases: 12. The CDR3 bases are TGTGCCAGCAGTCCCCGGGGGCGGGGGGAGAGTGAGCAGTTCTTC. This codes for CASSPRGRGESEQFF.

The chain's CDR3 is CAWSVLGGMGTQYF. CDR3 nucleotide sequence: TGTGCCTGGAGTGTACTGGGCGGAATGGGTACGCAGTATTTT. The rearrangement joins TRBV30 to TRBJ2-3; D unresolved. Trimming pared 0 bases from V and 8 bases from J, leaving 15 bases between. CDR1 and CDR2 from the germline V gene are GTSNPN and SVGIG (reference sequence). This CDR3 is 14 amino acids long.

The chain uses TRBV29-1 and TRBJ1-2, with 8 bases fitting TRBD1. The trim removed 5 bases at V and 7 bases at J, leaving 12 bases unmatched. This CDR3 has 14 amino acids. Germline V gene data show CDR1 as SQVTM and CDR2 as ANQGSEA. CDR3 region: CSVSGQGSLSGYTF. The CDR3 region has the DNA TGCAGCGTTTCCGGACAGGGAAGTTTGAGTGGCTACACCTTC.

The chain links TRBV11-2 to TRBJ1-1; D is ambiguous. The germline V and J ends were trimmed by 8 bases and 4 bases, with 8 bases remaining between them. The CDR3 loop spans 11 amino acids. From germline, CDR1 is SGHAT and CDR2 FQNNGV. Written as DNA, the CDR3 is TGTGCCAGCCGGACGGGCACTGAAGCTTTCTTT. This sequence encodes CASRTGTEAFF.

This rearrangement joins TRBV6-5 to TRBJ1-1, with 8 bases matching TRBD1. The CDR3 has 14 residues. J was trimmed by 4 bases and V by 7 bases; bases with no gene match: 8. CDR1 is MNHEY, CDR2 SVGAGI, per germline. The CDR3 nucleotides are TGTGCCAGCATTCTAACGGGGACAGGCACTGAAGCTTTCTTT. Translation: CASILTGTGTEAFF.

The V and J genes are TRBV6-1 and TRBJ2-7, with no clear D. Trimming removed 7 bases from V and 2 bases from J, with 12 bases in between. The V gene's germline CDR1 is MNHNS and CDR2 SASEGT. The CDR3 totals 13 residues. Here the CDR3 reads CASIKLETYEQYF. The CDR3 DNA is TGTGCCAGCATTAAACTGGAGACCTACGAGCAGTACTTC.

The chain joins TRBV29-1 to TRBJ1-6, with 9 bases matching TRBD1. Trimming took 5 bases from V and 7 from J; bases not matched to a gene: 3. Germline V gives CDR1 SQVTM, CDR2 ANQGSEA. CDR3 size: 13 residues. The CDR3 loop is CSVLTGGNSPLHF. In DNA, the CDR3 is TGCAGCGTTTTGACAGGGGGAAATTCACCCCTCCACTTT.

The J gene is TRBJ2-5, the V gene TRBV10-2; no firm D call. Trimming removed 0 bases at V and 5 bases at J, with 10 bases between. This CDR3 has 14 residues. Germline CDR1 WSHSY, CDR2 SAAADI. The CDR3: CASSESGSFETQYF. DNA of the CDR3: TGCGCCAGCAGTGAGTCGGGATCCTTCGAGACCCAGTACTTC.

This clone has just one count. This chain joins TRBV15 and TRBJ1-2; D not resolved. The germline V gene encodes CDR1 LNHNV and CDR2 YYDKDF (reference sequence). V lost 8 bases, J lost 0 bases, and 7 bases lay in between. This CDR3 region has 12 residues. CDR3 coding DNA: TGTGCCACCTTAGATTCTAACTATGGCTACACCTTC. This translates into CATLDSNYGYTF. The entire variable domain, with the rest obtained from reference TRBV15 and TRBJ1-2, is as follows: DAMVIQNPRYQVTQFGKPVTLSCSQTLNHNVMYWYQQKSSQAPKLLFHYYDKDFNNEADTPDNFQSRRPNTSFCFLDIRSPGLGDTAMYLCATLDSNYGYTFGSGTRLTVV.

The rearrangement links TRBV7-9 to TRBJ1-2; D unresolved. The CDR3 runs 11 residues. V shed 1 base and J shed 11 bases, with 8 bases lying between them. The germline V gene encodes CDR1 SEHNR and CDR2 FQNEAQ (reference sequence). CDR3 protein: CASSLEVVYTF. In DNA form, the CDR3 reads TGTGCCAGCAGCTTAGAGGTCGTTTACACCTTC.

The V call is TRBV2, the J call TRBJ2-7; D remains unclear. Germline CDR1 SNHLY, CDR2 FYNNEI. V lost 9 bases, J lost 1 base, and 10 bases lay in between. The CDR3 is 12 amino acids. The CDR3 sequence is CARGMGSYEQYF. The CDR3 nucleotides are TGTGCCAGAGGAATGGGGTCCTACGAGCAGTACTTC.

The chain employs TRBV2 and TRBJ1-5; 10 nucleotides agree with TRBD1. This CDR3 has 16 residues. Germline loops: CDR1 SNHLY, CDR2 FYNNEI. V lost 6 bases to trimming and J lost 6 bases; unmatched junction nucleotides: 11. CDR3: CASSQLGTGVIQPQHF. CDR3 DNA: TGTGCCAGCAGCCAATTAGGGACAGGGGTGATTCAGCCCCAGCATTTT.

Here the CDR3 reads CASNPQGRDGYTF. Written as DNA, the CDR3 is TGTGCCAGCAACCCACAGGGAAGGGATGGCTACACCTTC. This rearrangement joins TRBV6-5 to TRBJ1-2, with D possibly TRBD1 on 6 matching bases. Germline V gene sequence: CDR1 MNHEY, CDR2 SVGAGI. Trimming pared 7 bases from V and 6 bases from J, leaving 15 bases between. This CDR3 is built from 13 residues.

The chain recombines TRBV7-2 with TRBJ2-3; 9 positions agree with TRBD2. Germline-derived CDR1 and CDR2 are SGHTA and FQGNSA. The CDR3 is made up of 16 amino acids. The trim removed 5 bases at V and 3 bases at J, leaving 9 bases unmatched. The CDR3 DNA is TGTGCCAGCAGCCGTCAGGGGACTAGCCCAACAGATACGCAGTATTTT. Translated, it gives CASSRQGTSPTDTQYF.

J is TRBJ1-6 and V is TRBV14; D not certain. Germline CDR1 is SGHDN and CDR2 is FVKESK. The V end was cut by 1 base, the J end by 7 bases, with 11 bases between. The CDR3 consists of 15 residues. CDR3 DNA: TGTGCCAGCAGCCAAGCCCCAGTTCGGAATTCACCCCTCCACTTT. This translates into CASSQAPVRNSPLHF.

In DNA form, the CDR3 reads TGTGCCAGCAGCTTAGGGACAGGGAACTATGGCTACACCTTC. Translated, it gives CASSLGTGNYGYTF. J is TRBJ1-2 and V is TRBV7-3, with 9 bases fitting TRBD1. This CDR3 spans 14 amino acids. Trimming at V came to 2 bases and at J to 2 bases, leaving 0 bases not matched to a gene. Per the germline V gene, CDR1 is SGHTA and CDR2 is FQGTGA.

The rearrangement uses TRBV30 and TRBJ1-1; D unclear. V was pared by 3 bases and J by 3 bases, with 11 bases between. This CDR3 contains 13 residues. The germline CDR1 and CDR2 sequences are GTSNPN and SVGIG (reference sequence). The CDR3 region is CAWSLQADTEAFF. As DNA, the CDR3 is TGTGCCTGGAGCCTCCAGGCGGACACTGAAGCTTTCTTT.

The gene calls are TRBV16 and TRBJ1-5; tentatively, D is TRBD1 (5 bases). The CDR3 length is 15 residues. Germline values: CDR1 KGHSY, CDR2 FQNENV. The germline V and J ends were trimmed by 2 bases and 4 bases, with 12 bases remaining between them. CDR3 in DNA: TGTGCCAGCAGCCAAACGGGGGGTGGGAATCAGCCCCAGCATTTT. Its translation is CASSQTGGGNQPQHF.

This chain uses TRBV19 with TRBJ1-5; a weak D match, TRBD1 (6 bases). CDR1 and CDR2 from the germline V gene are LNHDA and SQIVND (reference sequence). Trimming cost V 1 base and J 2 bases, with 18 bases left between them. The CDR3 totals 18 residues. The DNA of the CDR3 is TGTGCCAGTAGTATAGCCCATGGGTGGGGGCGAGGCAATCAGCCCCAGCATTTT. This encodes CASSIAHGWGRGNQPQHF. The full variable domain, completed using reference TRBV19 and TRBJ1-5, is DGGITQSPKYLFRKEGQNVTLSCEQNLNHDAMYWYRQDPGQGLRLIYYSQIVNDFQKGDIAEGYSVSREKKESFPLTVTSAQKNPTAFYLCASSIAHGWGRGNQPQHFGDGTRLSIL.

V gene TRBV6-6 combines with J gene TRBJ1-6; D gene ambiguous. The CDR3 sequence is 12 residues long. V was clipped by 1 base and J by 10 bases, with 5 bases between them. Looked up from germline, CDR1 is MNHNY and CDR2 is SVGAGI (reference sequence). CDR3 nucleotide sequence: TGTGCCAGCAGTTACTTGGGGTCACCCCTCCACTTT. It yields the protein CASSYLGSPLHF.